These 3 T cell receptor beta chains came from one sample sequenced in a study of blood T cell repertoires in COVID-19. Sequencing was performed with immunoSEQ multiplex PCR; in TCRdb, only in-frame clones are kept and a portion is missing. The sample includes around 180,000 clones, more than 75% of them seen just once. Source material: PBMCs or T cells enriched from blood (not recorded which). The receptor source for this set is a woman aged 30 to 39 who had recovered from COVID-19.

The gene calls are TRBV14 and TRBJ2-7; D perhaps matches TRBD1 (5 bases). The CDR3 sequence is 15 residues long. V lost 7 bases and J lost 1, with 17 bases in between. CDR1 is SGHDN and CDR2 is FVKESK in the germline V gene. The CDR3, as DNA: TGTGCCAGCAACCAGAATGACAGACCTTCCTACGAGCAGTACTTC. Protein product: CASNQNDRPSYEQYF.

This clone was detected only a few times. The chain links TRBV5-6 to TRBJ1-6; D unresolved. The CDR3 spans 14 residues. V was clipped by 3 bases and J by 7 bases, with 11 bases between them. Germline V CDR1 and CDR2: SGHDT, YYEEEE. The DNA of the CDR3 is TGTGCCAGCAGCTCGGGTCTGGCGAATTCACCCCTCCACTTT. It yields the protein CASSSGLANSPLHF.

CDR3 protein: CASSVGSGGAQPQHF. CDR3 nucleotides: TGTGCCAGCAGCGTGGGGTCCGGGGGGGCTCAGCCCCAGCATTTT. The V and J genes are TRBV9 and TRBJ1-5; a possible D gene is TRBD1 (6 bases). The CDR3 consists of 15 residues. Germline V gene sequence: CDR1 SGDLS, CDR2 YYNGEE. V was trimmed by 2 bases and J by 6 bases, leaving 15 bases between them.